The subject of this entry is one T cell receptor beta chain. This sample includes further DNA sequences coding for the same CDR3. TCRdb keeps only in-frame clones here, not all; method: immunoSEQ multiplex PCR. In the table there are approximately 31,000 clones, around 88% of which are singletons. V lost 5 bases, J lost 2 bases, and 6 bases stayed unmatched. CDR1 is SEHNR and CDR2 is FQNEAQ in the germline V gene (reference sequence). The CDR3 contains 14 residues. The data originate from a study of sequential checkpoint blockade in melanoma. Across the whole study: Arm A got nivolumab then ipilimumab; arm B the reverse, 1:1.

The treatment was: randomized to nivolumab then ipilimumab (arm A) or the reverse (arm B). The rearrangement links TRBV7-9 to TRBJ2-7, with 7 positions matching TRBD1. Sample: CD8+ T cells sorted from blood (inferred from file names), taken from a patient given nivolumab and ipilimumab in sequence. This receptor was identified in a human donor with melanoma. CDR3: CASSPRQGPYEQYF. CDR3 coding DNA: TGTGCCAGCAGCCCCCGACAGGGACCCTACGAGCAGTACTTC.